This paragraph covers one T cell receptor beta chain sequence. Its target is unknown. This CDR3 region has 11 residues. Per germline, CDR1 MDHEN and CDR2 SYDVKM. Trimming pared 5 bases from V and 11 bases from J, leaving 12 bases between. The sample belongs to a study of cytomegalovirus exposure and HLA in healthy donors. Study observations and caveats: TCR beta V segments were, for the most part, productive about 87% or about 30% of the time in an earlier analysis. Among CMV-associated TCR beta chains, most appeared HLA-restricted in a later analysis.

PCR was performed using 60 Vbeta and 13 Jbeta primers. Profiling relied on immunoSEQ multiplex PCR, and the TCRdb table lists in-frame clones only, not all of them. This table holds about 120,000 clones. This chain uses TRBV28 with TRBJ1-1; D remains unclear. Sequenced sample: PBMCs. The TCR was taken from a woman aged 35 to 49 in good health and CMV-seropositive. CDR3: CASSPREGAFF. The CDR3 nucleotides are TGTGCCAGCAGTCCGCGAGAGGGCGCTTTCTTT. The variable domain in full, with the rest retrieved from reference TRBV28 and TRBJ1-1, is DVKVTQSSRYLVKRTGEKVFLECVQDMDHENMFWYRQDPGLGLRLIYFSYDVKMKEKGDIPEGYSVSREKKERFSLILESASTNQTSMYLCASSPREGAFFGQGTRLTVV.